The clone carrying this T cell receptor beta chain was seen repeatedly, ten times or more. The data were obtained in a study of response to subunit inactivated influenza vaccine. J was trimmed by 5 bases and V by 6 bases; bases with no gene match: 8. CDR3 length: 15 residues. MiXCR, run by TCRdb on the RT-PCR reads, gives a single entry per CDR3 protein. The sample has around 200,000 distinct CDR3 sequences; roughly 12% are singletons. A further study also used this sample, focusing on T cells expressing NK-cell markers. That paper notes: Template switching by 5'RACE with UMIs generated the TCR beta cDNA. One of the eight sequenced donors was seronegative, whereas the other seven were HCMV-seropositive. Dominant NKG2C+ clonotypes accounted for about 1.0-8% of CD8+ T cells in 5 to 7 donors.

This TCR came from a man aged 50 or older who received an inactivated influenza vaccine. V gene TRBV12-3 or TRBV12-4 combines with J gene TRBJ2-7; 12 positions agree with TRBD2. The specimen was CD8+ T cells sorted from PBMCs, collected 11 to 12 days after vaccination. CDR3 protein: CASSPTSGRNHEQYF. In DNA form, the CDR3 reads TGTGCCAGCAGCCCCACTAGCGGGAGGAACCACGAGCAGTACTTC.